The 18 T cell receptor beta chains listed next were all sequenced from one sample in a study of blood T cell repertoires in COVID-19. The method was immunoSEQ multiplex PCR; TCRdb's version includes in-frame clones alone and lacks a portion of them. The profile covers over 75,000 clones, with around 84% appearing a single time and under 25% taken by the ten largest. The specimen sequenced was peripheral blood. The receptor source for this set is a woman between 50 and 59 years old with acute or convalescent COVID-19.

The J gene is TRBJ2-3, the V gene TRBV4-2; 10 bases line up with TRBD2. CDR1 and CDR2 from the germline V gene are LGHNA and YNFKEQ. The CDR3 loop spans 16 amino acids. With 4 bases clipped from V and 4 bases from J, the junction kept 8 bases outside the gene matches. CDR3 residues: CASSRELAGFSDTQYF. DNA for the CDR3: TGTGCCAGCAGCCGAGAACTAGCGGGGTTTTCAGATACGCAGTATTTT.

This clone came up once. V usage is TRBV10-3 and J usage is TRBJ2-1; 10 bases are shared with TRBD1. The germline CDR1 and CDR2 sequences are ENHRY and SYGVKD. This CDR3 contains 13 residues. V lost 10 bases and J lost 5; bases outside the gene matches: 5. Here the CDR3 DNA reads TGTGCCACCACCGGGACAGGGGACAATGAGCAGTTCTTC. This codes for CATTGTGDNEQFF.

This clone was seen only a few times. J is TRBJ1-3 and V is TRBV5-6, with a possible D match to TRBD1 (5 bases). Germline CDR1 SGHDT, CDR2 YYEEEE. This CDR3 contains 14 residues. The ends were cut back, 4 bases at V and 1 base at J, with 9 bases in the middle. Here the CDR3 reads CASSLQASGNTIYF. CDR3 coding DNA: TGTGCCAGCAGCCTACAGGCGTCTGGAAACACCATATATTTT.

The chain has TRBV7-9 and TRBJ1-2, with D uncertain. Germline V CDR1 and CDR2: SEHNR, FQNEAQ (reference sequence). Trimming stripped 5 bases from V and 7 bases from J, with 17 bases between. The CDR3 is 14 amino acids. CDR3 sequence reads: CASSPPTGVSGYTF. The DNA of the CDR3 is TGTGCCAGCAGCCCCCCCACGGGAGTAAGTGGCTACACCTTC. The full variable domain, with the rest looked up from reference TRBV7-9 and TRBJ1-2, is DTGVSQNPRHKITKRGQNVTFRCDPISEHNRLYWYRQTLGQGPEFLTYFQNEAQLEKSRLLSDRFSAERPKGSFSTLEIQRTEQGDSAMYLCASSPPTGVSGYTFGSGTRLTVV.

This rearrangement joins TRBV5-5 to TRBJ1-5; 8 bases match TRBD1. V lost 4 bases, J lost 5 bases, and 11 bases stayed unmatched. The CDR3 is made up of 16 amino acids. Germline CDR1 and CDR2: SGHKS and YYEKEE (reference sequence). The CDR3 DNA sequence: TGTGCCAGCAGCCCAATCTCCGGGACAGGTTATCAGCCCCAGCATTTT. Translating gives CASSPISGTGYQPQHF.

V gene TRBV4-1 combines with J gene TRBJ2-2; 16 bases match TRBD2. Trimming removed 3 bases from V and 5 bases from J; junction bases left unmatched: 12. Germline CDR1 and CDR2: MGHRA and YSYEKL. CDR3 length: 20 amino acids. In DNA, the CDR3 is TGCGCCAGCAGCCACCCTCCGGGACTAGCGGGGGGGCAGGTAACCGGGGAGCTGTTTTTT. It specifies CASSHPPGLAGGQVTGELFF.

J is TRBJ2-1 and V is TRBV7-9; D possibly corresponds to TRBD1 (6 bases). CDR1 and CDR2 from the germline V gene are SEHNR and FQNEAQ (reference sequence). Trimming removed 5 bases from V and 10 bases from J, with 9 bases in between. CDR3 length: 11 amino acids. In nucleotides, the CDR3 is TGTGCCAGCAGCGCTAGGGGGGAGCAGTTCTTC. Translation gives CASSARGEQFF. Filled out from reference TRBV7-9 and TRBJ2-1, the complete variable domain reads DTGVSQNPRHKITKRGQNVTFRCDPISEHNRLYWYRQTLGQGPEFLTYFQNEAQLEKSRLLSDRFSAERPKGSFSTLEIQRTEQGDSAMYLCASSARGEQFFGPGTRLTVL.

The chain carries TRBV21-1 and TRBJ2-3; the table's D call of TRBD1 was not tested on the DNA. TRBV21-1 is listed as a pseudogene. The CDR3 is made up of 14 amino acids. The CDR3 region has the DNA TGTGCCAGCAGCCAGGCTTCGTGCACAGATACGCAGTATTTT. Amino acid sequence: CASSQASCTDTQYF.

The J gene is TRBJ2-5, the V gene TRBV5-4, with 10 bases fitting TRBD2. The CDR3 runs 16 residues. V shed 1 base, J shed 5 bases, and the junction held 8 bases outside the gene matches. Germline CDR1 and CDR2: SGHNT and YYREEE (reference sequence). The CDR3 nucleotides are TGTGCCAGCAGCTTGTCCAGCGGGGGGGCCTGGGAGACCCAGTACTTC. Its translation: CASSLSSGGAWETQYF.

For this clone: No DNA is shown, since the ends of the CDR3 on it are uncertain; the CDR3 is the one TCRdb lists. The V call is TRBV6-5, the J call TRBJ2-2; TRBD2, the table's D call, was not compared with the DNA. CDR1 is MNHEY, CDR2 SVGAGI, per germline. The CDR3 region is 13 residues in length, termini included. The CDR3 region is CASRPFGAGELFF.

J is TRBJ2-5 and V is TRBV24-1; 9 bases match TRBD1. The V gene end was trimmed by 3 bases and the J gene end by 2 bases; junction bases not matched to a gene: 9. The CDR3 sequence is 17 residues long. Germline V gene data show CDR1 as KGHDR and CDR2 as SFDVKD. CDR3 nucleotides: TGTGCCACCAGTGATCCACGACAGGGGGGCCATCAAGAGACCCAGTACTTC. Amino acids: CATSDPRQGGHQETQYF.

The chain recombines TRBV7-2 with TRBJ2-1; D may be TRBD2 (7 bases). Germline values: CDR1 SGHTA, CDR2 FQGNSA. The CDR3 sequence is 12 residues long. V gave up 5 bases and J gave up 9 bases, with 11 bases separating them. CDR3 coding DNA: TGTGCCAGCAGCACTAGGGGGGGTGAGCAGTTCTTC. It encodes CASSTRGGEQFF. Variable domain in full (rest from reference TRBV7-2 and TRBJ2-1): GAGVSQSPSNKVTEKGKDVELRCDPISGHTALYWYRQSLGQGLEFLIYFQGNSAPDKSGLPSDRFSAERTGGSVSTLTIQRTQQEDSAVYLCASSTRGGEQFFGPGTRLTVL.

To note about this clone: The conserved phenylalanine or tryptophan is not found at the CDR3 terminus, so this likely reflects a read error. The chain is built from TRBV4-2 and TRBJ1-2, with D uncertain. Germline V gene lookup returns CDR1 LGHNA and CDR2 YNFKEQ. Trimming removed 0 bases at V and 8 bases at J, with 7 bases between. The CDR3 has 12 residues. This chain's CDR3 is CASSQEGGGYTL. The DNA of the CDR3 is TGTGCCAGCAGCCAAGAGGGTGGAGGCTACACCCTC.

V usage is TRBV18 and J usage is TRBJ2-7; possible D gene TRBD1, 6 bases. The CDR3 is made up of 14 amino acids. V lost 2 bases and J lost 6, with 14 bases in between. CDR1 and CDR2 (germline): KGHSH, LQKENI. The CDR3 is CASSPRQGMGEQYF. The DNA of the CDR3 is TGTGCCAGCTCACCAAGGCAGGGGATGGGCGAGCAGTACTTC.

This chain joins TRBV30 and TRBJ1-2, with D tentatively TRBD1 (6 bases). The V gene's germline CDR1 is GTSNPN and CDR2 SVGIG (reference sequence). V lost 3 bases to trimming and J lost 2 bases, with 13 bases between them. The CDR3 totals 14 residues. The DNA of the CDR3 is TGTGCCTGGAGCTTCTCAGGACAGAACTATGGCTACACCTTC. This encodes CAWSFSGQNYGYTF.

This sequence joins TRBV4-1 and TRBJ1-5, with D hard to call. The germline V gene encodes CDR1 MGHRA and CDR2 YSYEKL. The CDR3 sequence is 13 residues long. The V end was cut by 4 bases, the J end by 0 bases, with 4 bases between. The CDR3 sequence is CASSLYSNQPQHF. The CDR3 DNA reads as TGCGCCAGCAGCCTTTATAGCAATCAGCCCCAGCATTTT.

The chain uses TRBV14 and TRBJ1-1; D is ambiguous. The V end was cut by 2 bases, the J end by 4 bases, with 14 bases between. Germline loops: CDR1 SGHDN, CDR2 FVKESK. The CDR3 runs 15 residues. In DNA form, the CDR3 reads TGTGCCAGCAGCCAACCCCCCCCGGTGAGCACTGAAGCTTTCTTT. Protein sequence: CASSQPPPVSTEAFF.

This clone turned up a few times. The chain uses TRBV28 and TRBJ2-7; 11 bases map to TRBD2. The V and J ends lost 8 bases and 4 bases, in that order; junction bases with no gene match: 10. CDR3 length equals 15 residues. Per germline, CDR1 MDHEN and CDR2 SYDVKM. CDR3 in DNA: TGTGCCAGCTCATTTAGCGGGAGGGCCTTATACGAGCAGTACTTC. Protein: CASSFSGRALYEQYF. The full variable domain, in which reference TRBV28 and TRBJ2-7 provide the parts outside the CDR3, is DVKVTQSSRYLVKRTGEKVFLECVQDMDHENMFWYRQDPGLGLRLIYFSYDVKMKEKGDIPEGYSVSREKKERFSLILESASTNQTSMYLCASSFSGRALYEQYFGPGTRLTVT.